This passage covers 29 T cell receptor beta chains from one sample sequenced in a study of blood T cell repertoires in COVID-19. Produced via immunoSEQ multiplex PCR; TCRdb's table is partial and in-frame only. This repertoire shows 200,000 or so clones, over 80% found once; its top ten account for roughly 6.6%. The material sequenced was peripheral blood. Source of these receptors: a woman aged 40 to 55 with acute or convalescent COVID-19.

The chain recombines TRBV2 with TRBJ2-5, with D perhaps TRBD2 (5 bases). V was trimmed by 7 bases and J by 5 bases, leaving 14 bases between them. The CDR3 is 13 residues long. Germline V gene lookup returns CDR1 SNHLY and CDR2 FYNNEI. CDR3 sequence: CASTDYSSETQYF. The CDR3 nucleotides are TGTGCCAGCACAGACTACTCGTCGGAGACCCAGTACTTC.

This clone was seen a single time. This chain joins TRBV6-5 and TRBJ2-2; D is possibly TRBD1 (5 bases). Germline V gene sequence: CDR1 MNHEY, CDR2 SVGAGI. The V and J ends lost 4 bases and 7 bases respectively, with 10 bases between them. The CDR3 has 13 amino acids. CDR3: CASSFGALGELFF. CDR3 nucleotide sequence: TGTGCCAGCAGTTTTGGGGCGCTCGGGGAGCTGTTTTTT.

This chain joins TRBV18 and TRBJ2-7; D may be TRBD2 (6 bases). This CDR3 has 14 amino acids. In germline, CDR1 is KGHSH, CDR2 LQKENI. V gave up 2 bases and J gave up 5 bases, with 13 bases separating them. The chain's CDR3 is CASSPGFGGNEQYF. CDR3 nucleotide sequence: TGTGCCAGCTCACCAGGGTTTGGGGGGAACGAGCAGTACTTC. The full variable domain, in which reference TRBV18 and TRBJ2-7 provide the parts outside the CDR3, is NAGVMQNPRHLVRRRGQEARLRCSPMKGHSHVYWYRQLPEEGLKFMVYLQKENIIDESGMPKERFSAEFPKEGPSILRIQQVVRGDSAAYFCASSPGFGGNEQYFGPGTRLTVT.

This chain connects TRBV27 to TRBJ2-1; 9 nucleotides line up with TRBD1. CDR1 is MNHEY, CDR2 SMNVEV, per germline (reference sequence). J was trimmed by 8 bases and V by 7 bases; bases with no gene match: 6. This CDR3 has 13 residues. CDR3 loop: CASMGQGGDEQFF. DNA for the CDR3: TGTGCCAGCATGGGACAGGGAGGCGATGAGCAGTTCTTC.

The gene calls are TRBV11-3 and TRBJ2-2; a possible D gene is TRBD2 (6 bases). The CDR3 covers 19 residues. Germline-derived CDR1 and CDR2 are SGHNT and YENEEA. Deletions cut 3 bases from V and 7 bases from J, with 27 bases between. This CDR3 reads CASSFLGTPAGRFNGELFF. The CDR3 bases are TGTGCCAGCAGCTTTTTAGGGACCCCAGCGGGTAGATTTAACGGGGAGCTGTTTTTT.

The chain carries TRBV24-1 and TRBJ2-5, with 11 bases lining up with TRBD1. This CDR3 contains 15 residues. V trimming: 4 bases; J trimming: 5 bases; junction bases outside the gene matches: 5. Germline loops: CDR1 KGHDR, CDR2 SFDVKD. CDR3 loop: CATSDQGQGGETQYF. In DNA, the CDR3 is TGTGCCACCAGTGACCAGGGACAGGGGGGGGAGACCCAGTACTTC.

The V and J genes are TRBV28 and TRBJ2-7; possible D gene TRBD1, 5 bases. The length of the CDR3 is 12 residues. With 4 bases removed from V and 2 bases from J, the gap between germline ends came to 6 bases. CDR1 and CDR2 (germline): MDHEN, SYDVKM. CDR3 amino acids: CASSWGAYEQYF. The DNA for the CDR3 is TGTGCCAGCAGTTGGGGCGCCTACGAGCAGTACTTC.

V and J are TRBV7-2 and TRBJ2-7; 9 bases map to TRBD1. Germline V gene lookup returns CDR1 SGHTA and CDR2 FQGNSA. Unmatched junction bases numbered 2, after V lost 5 bases and J lost 0 bases. The CDR3 extends over 14 amino acids. The CDR3 bases are TGTGCCAGCAGCGCGACAGGGGGCTCCTACGAGCAGTACTTC. Its translation: CASSATGGSYEQYF.

V and J are TRBV15 and TRBJ1-2, with D maybe TRBD1 (5 bases). Trimming removed 1 base from V and 4 bases from J, with 7 bases in between. Germline lookup yields CDR1 LNHNV and CDR2 YYDKDF (reference sequence). The CDR3 has 13 residues. The CDR3 loop is CATSRAGGYGYTF. For the CDR3, the DNA is TGTGCCACCAGCAGAGCGGGGGGCTATGGCTACACCTTC.

This clone showed up just a few times. This chain connects TRBV6-5 to TRBJ1-2, with TRBD1 as a possible D gene (6 bases). CDR1 is MNHEY and CDR2 is SVGAGI in the germline V gene. This CDR3 is built from 11 residues. V dropped 10 bases and J dropped 4 bases, with 10 bases sitting between them. CDR3 nucleotide sequence: TGTGCCACGACACAGGGCTATGGCTACACCTTC. It encodes CATTQGYGYTF.

The DNA for the CDR3 is TGCGCCAGCAGAGAAGGGGCCCTCTCTGGAAACACCATATATTTT. Translation: CASREGALSGNTIYF. The rearrangement uses TRBV5-1 and TRBJ1-3, with D possibly matching TRBD1 (5 bases). CDR3 length equals 15 residues. Trimming shortened V by 5 bases and J by 0 bases, and 12 bases separated the two germline ends. Germline lookup yields CDR1 SGHRS and CDR2 YFSETQ. The variable domain in full, completed from reference TRBV5-1 and TRBJ1-3, reads KAGVTQTPRYLIKTRGQQVTLSCSPISGHRSVSWYQQTPGQGLQFLFEYFSETQRNKGNFPGRFSGRQFSNSRSEMNVSTLELGDSALYLCASREGALSGNTIYFGEGSWLTVV.

The gene calls are TRBV5-1 and TRBJ2-1; the D is unclear. The CDR3 extends over 15 amino acids. The ends were cut back, 4 bases at V and 4 bases at J, with 15 bases in the middle. Germline V CDR1 and CDR2: SGHRS, YFSETQ. This chain's CDR3 is CASSTGSSFYNEQFF. The CDR3 DNA reads as TGCGCCAGCAGCACCGGGTCCTCCTTTTACAATGAGCAGTTCTTC.

V usage is TRBV30 and J usage is TRBJ2-7; D remains unclear. Trimming removed 1 base at V and 5 bases at J, with 9 bases between. Germline V lookup: CDR1 GTSNPN, CDR2 SVGIG (reference sequence). The CDR3 has 12 amino acids. As DNA, the CDR3 is TGTGCCTGGAGTGCCTACTACGACGAGCAGTACTTC. This sequence encodes CAWSAYYDEQYF.

This chain joins TRBV4-2 and TRBJ2-1; D is perhaps TRBD1 (7 bases). Per germline, CDR1 LGHNA and CDR2 YNFKEQ. V was cut by 1 base and J by 8 bases, with 18 bases left in between. This CDR3 has 16 amino acids. This CDR3 is CASSQGSGGLGDEQFF. DNA for the CDR3: TGTGCCAGCAGCCAAGGGTCAGGGGGACTTGGTGATGAGCAGTTCTTC.

This chain links TRBV9 with TRBJ2-3; perhaps TRBD2 as D (5 bases). There are 16 residues in the CDR3. The germline CDR1 and CDR2 sequences are SGDLS and YYNGEE. V lost 0 bases and J lost 3, with 14 bases in between. The CDR3 DNA reads TGTGCCAGCAGCGTAGGTACCAGCGGAAGAACAGATACGCAGTATTTT. This codes for CASSVGTSGRTDTQYF.

This sequence joins TRBV4-2 and TRBJ1-3, with D hard to call. Germline values: CDR1 LGHNA, CDR2 YNFKEQ. The CDR3 extends over 13 amino acids. V lost 1 base and J 7 bases, leaving 8 bases between the germline ends. In DNA form, the CDR3 reads TGTGCCAGCAGCCAAGGGCAGGCCAACACCATATATTTT. It specifies CASSQGQANTIYF.

This chain joins TRBV24-1 and TRBJ2-1; 9 bases are a match to TRBD2. Germline CDR1 KGHDR, CDR2 SFDVKD. J lost 10 bases, V lost 1 base, and 7 bases had no gene match. This CDR3 spans 15 amino acids. The CDR3: CATSDLGAGGFEQFF. CDR3 sequence (DNA): TGTGCCACCAGTGATTTAGGAGCGGGAGGATTCGAGCAGTTCTTC.

This chain links TRBV24-1 with TRBJ2-1; tentative D call: TRBD2 (7 bases). CDR1 and CDR2 from the germline V gene are KGHDR and SFDVKD. The V end was cut by 9 bases, the J end by 2 bases, with 13 bases between. The CDR3 runs 14 residues. The CDR3: CATARGGTYNEQFF. The CDR3 bases are TGTGCCACCGCGAGGGGGGGGACCTACAATGAGCAGTTCTTC.

This clone is a singleton in its sample. This chain connects TRBV6-1 to TRBJ1-5, with D possibly matching TRBD1 (5 bases). This CDR3 is 16 amino acids long. V lost 3 bases and J lost 2, with 14 bases in between. CDR1 and CDR2 from the germline V gene are MNHNS and SASEGT. DNA of the CDR3: TGTGCCAGCAGTGAGGGGCGGGGCGTCGGCAATCAGCCCCAGCATTTT. It is translated as CASSEGRGVGNQPQHF.

The rearrangement joins TRBV9 to TRBJ2-1, with TRBD1 matching 11 bases. Germline V gene lookup returns CDR1 SGDLS and CDR2 YYNGEE. The CDR3 contains 15 residues. The junction had 4 bases not matched to a gene; V was cut back by 1 base and J by 7 bases. The CDR3 DNA reads as TGTGCCAGCAGCGTATCTGGGACAGGGGGGAATGAGCAGTTCTTC. The encoded protein is CASSVSGTGGNEQFF.

The rearrangement links TRBV19 to TRBJ2-5; TRBD1 matches at 9 bases. The CDR3 totals 15 residues. Unmatched junction bases numbered 3, after V lost 3 bases and J lost 1 base. CDR1 LNHDA and CDR2 SQIVND come from the germline V gene (reference sequence). CDR3 nucleotides: TGTGCCAGTAGTATGACAGGGGGTATCCAAGAGACCCAGTACTTC. This translates into CASSMTGGIQETQYF.

The rearrangement joins TRBV7-9 to TRBJ1-1; the D gene is possibly TRBD1 (5 bases). CDR3 length: 14 amino acids. Trimming removed 8 bases from V and 0 bases from J, with 13 bases in between. Germline CDR1 and CDR2: SEHNR and FQNEAQ (reference sequence). CDR3 residues: CASALGAMNTEAFF. The CDR3 nucleotides read TGTGCCAGCGCATTAGGGGCCATGAACACTGAAGCTTTCTTT.

The chain combines TRBV7-2 with TRBJ2-7; the match to TRBD1 covers 11 bases. CDR3 length equals 15 residues. V trimming: 2 bases; J trimming: 4 bases; junction bases outside the gene matches: 4. Germline lookup yields CDR1 SGHTA and CDR2 FQGNSA. The CDR3 loop is CASSLTGQGAYEQYF. The CDR3 DNA follows: TGTGCCAGCAGCTTAACAGGACAGGGGGCTTACGAGCAGTACTTC.

The chain has TRBV27 and TRBJ2-1; 10 nucleotides line up with TRBD2. Germline lookup yields CDR1 MNHEY and CDR2 SMNVEV (reference sequence). V gave up 5 bases and J gave up 1 base; unmatched junction bases: 5. The CDR3 has 16 amino acids. The CDR3 is CASSRLLAGSYNEQFF. CDR3 in DNA: TGTGCCAGCAGTCGATTACTAGCGGGATCCTACAATGAGCAGTTCTTC.

The chain joins TRBV3-1 (or the pseudogene TRBV3-2) to TRBJ1-4, with a possible D match to TRBD1 (6 bases). Germline V lookup: CDR1 LGHDT, CDR2 YNNKEL (reference sequence). CDR3 length equals 17 residues. V was cut by 4 bases and J by 8 bases, with 23 bases left in between. CDR3 sequence reads: CASSRGHGGGIGEKLFF. The CDR3 bases are TGTGCCAGCAGCCGTGGACACGGTGGGGGCATTGGGGAAAAACTGTTTTTT.

The chain combines TRBV28 with TRBJ2-4; 11 bases match TRBD2. The V and J ends lost 3 bases and 9 bases, in that order; junction bases with no gene match: 10. This CDR3 spans 16 amino acids. Germline V gives CDR1 MDHEN, CDR2 SYDVKM. The CDR3 reads CASSFVSSGRTAIQYF. The CDR3 DNA is TGTGCCAGCAGTTTTGTTTCTAGCGGGAGGACGGCCATTCAGTACTTC.

This clone was seen only a few times. V gene TRBV2 combines with J gene TRBJ2-7, with 12 nucleotides matching TRBD2. The CDR3 runs to 13 residues. V was pared by 4 bases and J by 7 bases, with 2 bases of the junction left unmatched. The germline gives CDR1 SNHLY, CDR2 FYNNEI. The CDR3, as DNA: TGTGCCAGCAGTGGGACTAGCGGGATTGAGCAGTACTTC. This translates into CASSGTSGIEQYF.

The V gene is TRBV3-1 (or the pseudogene TRBV3-2), the J gene TRBJ2-1, with 12 bases that match TRBD2. Germline loops: CDR1 LGHDT, CDR2 YNNKEL (reference sequence). This CDR3 is built from 17 residues. J gave up 4 bases and V 3 bases, and 7 bases lay outside the gene matches. The CDR3 here is CASSHITGTSGYNEQFF. The CDR3 DNA sequence: TGTGCCAGCAGCCACATAACCGGGACTAGCGGGTACAATGAGCAGTTCTTC.

J is TRBJ2-6 and V is TRBV10-3; 10 positions agree with TRBD1. The CDR3 has 17 amino acids. Germline trimming cut 7 bases from V and 7 bases from J; bases unmatched to any gene: 13. CDR1 is ENHRY and CDR2 is SYGVKD in the germline V gene. Here the CDR3 DNA reads TGTGCCATCAAGGGGGGACAGGGGCAATTTGAAGCCAACGTCCTGACTTTC. Its protein product is CAIKGGQGQFEANVLTF.